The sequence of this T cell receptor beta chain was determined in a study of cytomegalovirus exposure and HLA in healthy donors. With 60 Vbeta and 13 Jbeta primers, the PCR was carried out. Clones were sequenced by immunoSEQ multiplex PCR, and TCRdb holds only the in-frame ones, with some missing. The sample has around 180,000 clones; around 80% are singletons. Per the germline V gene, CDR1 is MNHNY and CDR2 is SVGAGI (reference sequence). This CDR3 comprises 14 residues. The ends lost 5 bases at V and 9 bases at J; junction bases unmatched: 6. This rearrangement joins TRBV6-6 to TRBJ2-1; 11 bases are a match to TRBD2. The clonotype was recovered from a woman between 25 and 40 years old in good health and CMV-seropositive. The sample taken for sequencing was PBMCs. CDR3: CASSALAGVVEQFF. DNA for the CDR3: TGTGCCAGCAGTGCACTAGCGGGAGTCGTTGAGCAGTTCTTC.